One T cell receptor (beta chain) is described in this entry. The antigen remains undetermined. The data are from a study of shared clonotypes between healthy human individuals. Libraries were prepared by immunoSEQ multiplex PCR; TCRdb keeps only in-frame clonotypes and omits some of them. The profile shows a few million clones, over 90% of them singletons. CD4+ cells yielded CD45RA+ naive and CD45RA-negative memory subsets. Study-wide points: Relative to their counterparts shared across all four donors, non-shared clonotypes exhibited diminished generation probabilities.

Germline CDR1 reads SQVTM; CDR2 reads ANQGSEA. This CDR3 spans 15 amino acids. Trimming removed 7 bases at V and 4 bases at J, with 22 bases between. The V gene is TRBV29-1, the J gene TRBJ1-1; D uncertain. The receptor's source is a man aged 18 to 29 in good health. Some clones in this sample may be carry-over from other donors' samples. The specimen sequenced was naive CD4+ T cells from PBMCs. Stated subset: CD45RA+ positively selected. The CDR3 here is CSASLLVEATTEAFF. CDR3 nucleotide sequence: TGCAGCGCTTCCCTCCTCGTGGAGGCAACCACTGAAGCTTTCTTT. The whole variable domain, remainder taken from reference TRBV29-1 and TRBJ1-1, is SAVISQKPSRDICQRGTSLTIQCQVDSQVTMMFWYRQQPGQSLTLIATANQGSEATYESGFVIDKFPISRPNLTFSTLTVSNMSPEDSSIYLCSASLLVEATTEAFFGQGTRLTVV.